The T cell receptor (beta chain) under discussion was sequenced for a study of regulatory T cells in long-lasting Graves disease. Construction of TCR beta libraries relied on iRepertoire HTBI primers and on Arm-PCR targeting CDR3 regions. TCRdb passed the multiplex PCR reads through MiXCR, listing each CDR3 protein once. The data hold about 310,000 distinct CDR3 sequences, with 18% observed a single time. The CDR3 is made up of 14 amino acids. Looked up from germline, CDR1 is SGHRS and CDR2 is YFSETQ. The germline V and J ends were trimmed by 3 bases and 8 bases, with 15 bases remaining between them. Time point: newly diagnosed GD, antithyroid drugs for less than 3 months. Extracted PBMC RNA gave rise to the TCR library. In this sample, this clonotype turned up many times.

The chain carries TRBV5-1 and TRBJ2-1; either TRBD1 or TRBD2 may supply D (6 bases each). The sample here was peripheral blood mononuclear cells (PBMCs), taken at new diagnosis, from a patient treated with antithyroid drugs. The sequence was obtained from a female donor with Graves disease. Written as DNA, the CDR3 is TGCGCCAGCAGCTGGGGGTACAGGGAGGATGAGCAGTTCTTC. It yields the protein CASSWGYREDEQFF.